Shown below are 31 T cell receptor beta chains from a single sample sequenced in a study of blood T cell repertoires in COVID-19. This table comes from immunoSEQ multiplex PCR, and its TCRdb copy is limited to in-frame clones, with some not included. The profile shows 350,000 to 400,000 clones, approximately 89% of them singletons. Source material: PBMCs or T cells enriched from blood (not recorded which). The origin of the receptors is a woman in her forties who had been exposed to COVID-19.

The chain is built from TRBV30 and TRBJ1-1; D perhaps matches TRBD1 (5 bases). The CDR3 covers 16 residues. CDR1 GTSNPN and CDR2 SVGIG come from the germline V gene (reference sequence). V lost 5 bases and J lost 0, with 19 bases in between. The chain's CDR3 is CAWGPSDRRLNTEAFF. For the CDR3, the DNA is TGTGCCTGGGGTCCTTCTGACAGACGATTGAACACTGAAGCTTTCTTT.

The chain couples TRBV6-2 or TRBV6-3 to TRBJ2-1, with TRBD2 matching 10 bases. J was trimmed by 10 bases and V by 2 bases; bases with no gene match: 8. Germline V gene data show CDR1 as MNHEY and CDR2 as SVGEGT. The CDR3 contains 15 residues. CDR3 sequence (DNA): TGTGCCAGCAGTTACGCTAGCGGGAGTCAGTGGGAGCAGTTCTTC. Translation: CASSYASGSQWEQFF.

This chain uses TRBV29-1 with TRBJ2-7; no firm D call. The V end was cut by 7 bases, the J end by 2 bases, with 15 bases between. Germline CDR1 SQVTM, CDR2 ANQGSEA. The CDR3 length is 13 residues. The CDR3 DNA follows: TGCAGCGCGGGTTCAGGATCCACCTACGAGCAGTACTTC. Its translation is CSAGSGSTYEQYF.

This clone has a single count. This CDR3 reads CASSPRGGARANEKLFF. For the CDR3, the DNA is TGTGCCAGCAGTCCCCGGGGAGGGGCGCGGGCTAATGAAAAACTGTTTTTT. This chain links TRBV6-6 with TRBJ1-4; TRBD1 is a possible D gene (5 bases). Germline CDR1 reads MNHNY; CDR2 reads SVGAGI (reference sequence). The length of the CDR3 is 17 residues. V lost 5 bases to trimming and J lost 3 bases, with 19 bases between them.

The chain links TRBV14 to TRBJ1-2, with D unclear. From germline, CDR1 is SGHDN and CDR2 FVKESK. V dropped 0 bases and J dropped 8 bases, with 16 bases sitting between them. The CDR3 runs 15 residues. This CDR3 is CASSQEGTGYQGYTF. The CDR3 bases are TGTGCCAGCAGCCAAGAGGGCACGGGGTATCAGGGCTACACCTTC.

This clone was seen just once. V usage is TRBV3-1 (or the pseudogene TRBV3-2) and J usage is TRBJ2-6; perhaps TRBD1 as D (6 bases). V was shortened by 7 bases and J by 1 base, with 14 bases between the two germline ends. This CDR3 is 16 amino acids long. Per germline, CDR1 LGHDT and CDR2 YNNKEL (reference sequence). CDR3: CASTRDTYSGANVLTF. In DNA form, the CDR3 reads TGTGCCAGCACCCGGGACACTTATTCTGGGGCCAACGTCCTGACTTTC.

The chain couples TRBV18 to TRBJ2-1; 7 nucleotides align to TRBD1. Losses at the gene ends were 0 bases for V and 5 bases for J; bases not matched to a gene: 7. Germline V gene lookup returns CDR1 KGHSH and CDR2 LQKENI. The CDR3 is 16 residues long. The CDR3 is CASSPPTGLTNNEQFF. Here the CDR3 DNA reads TGTGCCAGCTCACCACCGACAGGGCTAACTAACAATGAGCAGTTCTTC.

The chain uses TRBV7-3 and TRBJ2-1; TRBD1 matches at 10 bases. Looked up from germline, CDR1 is SGHTA and CDR2 is FQGTGA. The J segment lost 7 bases and the V segment lost 6 bases, leaving 6 bases of the junction unmatched. The CDR3 loop spans 14 amino acids. Written as DNA, the CDR3 is TGTGCCAGCAGTCCGCGACAGGGGGCAAATGAGCAGTTCTTC. It yields the protein CASSPRQGANEQFF.

V and J are TRBV29-1 and TRBJ1-1; tentative D call: TRBD1 (5 bases). CDR1 SQVTM and CDR2 ANQGSEA come from the germline V gene. V was shortened by 7 bases and J by 7 bases, with 16 bases between the two germline ends. The CDR3 runs 12 residues. In DNA, the CDR3 is TGCAGCGCCAGGGTCACCGGGCTTGAAGCTTTCTTT. As protein: CSARVTGLEAFF.

This clone is a singleton in its sample. V is TRBV20-1 and J is TRBJ2-1; 7 bases align to TRBD1. The CDR3 sequence is 11 residues long. The ends lost 5 bases at V and 7 bases at J; junction bases unmatched: 2. The germline gives CDR1 DFQATT, CDR2 SNEGSKA (reference sequence). The CDR3 DNA reads TGCAGTGCTCACAGGGGAAATGAGCAGTTCTTC. Its translation is CSAHRGNEQFF.

The chain has TRBV24-1 and TRBJ2-7, with D perhaps TRBD1 (6 bases). The V and J ends lost 3 bases and 4 bases respectively, with 6 bases between them. The CDR3 runs 12 residues. Germline V lookup: CDR1 KGHDR, CDR2 SFDVKD. In DNA form, the CDR3 reads TGTGCCACCAGTGATACAGGGTACGAGCAGTACTTC. Translated, it gives CATSDTGYEQYF.

Regarding this clone: An end of the junction differs from the germline gene, which may be a read error. The rearrangement joins TRBV7-2 to TRBJ2-7; 7 bases fit TRBD2. The germline V gene has CDR1 SGHTA and CDR2 FQGNSA. CDR3 length equals 14 residues. CDR3 sequence: CASSPSPAGYVQYF. DNA for the CDR3: TGTGCCAGCAGCCCCAGCCCAGCGGGGTACGTGCAGTACTTC.

DNA for the CDR3: TGTGCCAGCGCCGGGACTAGCGGGACTCGGTTCTTC. Protein product: CASAGTSGTRFF. J is TRBJ2-1 and V is TRBV12-3 or TRBV12-4; 13 bases match TRBD2. The CDR3 contains 12 residues. V gave up 8 bases and J gave up 15 bases; unmatched junction bases: 7.

This sequence joins TRBV7-2 and TRBJ2-5; D gene ambiguous. CDR3 length equals 11 residues. Trimming shortened V by 8 bases and J by 5 bases, and 9 bases separated the two germline ends. Germline V gene lookup returns CDR1 SGHTA and CDR2 FQGNSA. CDR3 nucleotide sequence: TGTGCCAGCTCCAGCAGGGAGACCCAGTACTTC. This codes for CASSSRETQYF.

The chain employs TRBV7-2 and TRBJ2-3; 7 bases agree with TRBD2. With V trimmed by 0 bases and J by 4 bases, 4 bases remained unmatched. CDR1 is SGHTA and CDR2 is FQGNSA in the germline V gene. This CDR3 region has 15 residues. The CDR3 protein is CASSLAGLVADTQYF. The CDR3 coding sequence is TGTGCCAGCAGCTTAGCCGGACTAGTGGCAGATACGCAGTATTTT.

The rearrangement joins TRBV6-2 or TRBV6-3 to TRBJ2-1, with 10 bases fitting TRBD2. Per the germline V gene, CDR1 is MNHEY and CDR2 is SVGEGT. The CDR3 runs 15 residues. V gave up 4 bases and J gave up 8 bases; unmatched junction bases: 8. The CDR3 here is CASSSSGRMRDEQFF. CDR3 DNA: TGTGCCAGCAGTTCTAGCGGGAGAATGAGGGATGAGCAGTTCTTC.

The chain joins TRBV11-1 to TRBJ2-1, with 7 bases matching TRBD1. Germline-derived CDR1 and CDR2 are SGHAT and FQDESV (reference sequence). The V gene end was trimmed by 8 bases and the J gene end by 6 bases; junction bases not matched to a gene: 10. The CDR3 is 14 residues long. CDR3: CASRGRQGINEQFF. CDR3 nucleotide sequence: TGTGCCAGCCGTGGGAGACAGGGTATCAATGAGCAGTTCTTC.

The V call is TRBV19, the J call TRBJ1-1; D is ambiguous. Trimming removed 3 bases from V and 0 bases from J, with 2 bases in between. CDR3 size: 12 residues. CDR1 is LNHDA, CDR2 SQIVND, per germline (reference sequence). The CDR3 nucleotides are TGTGCCAGTAGTATCGTGAACACTGAAGCTTTCTTT. As protein: CASSIVNTEAFF.

The chain recombines TRBV11-2 with TRBJ1-6; 7 bases are a match to TRBD1. Germline V gene data show CDR1 as SGHAT and CDR2 as FQNNGV. V gave up 5 bases and J gave up 9 bases; unmatched junction bases: 10. This CDR3 has 15 amino acids. DNA for the CDR3: TGTGCCAGCAGCGCTCGACAGGGAATTACTTCACCCCTCCACTTT. It specifies CASSARQGITSPLHF.

This chain joins TRBV27 and TRBJ2-7; TRBD1 matches at 9 bases. After removal of 4 bases from V and 4 bases from J, the junction contained 8 bases not matched to a gene. Germline V gene lookup returns CDR1 MNHEY and CDR2 SMNVEV (reference sequence). The CDR3 runs to 15 residues. The CDR3 bases are TGTGCCAGCAGTTCTACCGGGACAGGGATTTACGAGCAGTACTTC. Translation gives CASSSTGTGIYEQYF.

This clone has just a few counts. This rearrangement joins TRBV14 to TRBJ2-7; D gene uncertain. Germline V gene sequence: CDR1 SGHDN, CDR2 FVKESK. Trimming cost V 4 bases and J 6 bases, with 19 bases left between them. CDR3 size: 15 residues. CDR3 region: CASSPNGRSFSEQYF. In DNA, the CDR3 is TGTGCCAGCAGCCCTAATGGTCGGTCCTTTTCCGAGCAGTACTTC.

The chain carries TRBV5-1 and TRBJ1-6, with 10 positions matching TRBD1. CDR1 is SGHRS and CDR2 is YFSETQ in the germline V gene. V gave up 5 bases and J gave up 3 bases; unmatched junction bases: 8. The CDR3 has 17 amino acids. The CDR3 is CASRVQGQGYYNSPLHF. In DNA, the CDR3 is TGCGCCAGCAGGGTACAGGGACAGGGGTACTATAATTCACCCCTCCACTTT.

This rearrangement joins TRBV2 to TRBJ2-2, with D maybe TRBD1 (6 bases). V lost 2 bases, J lost 5 bases, and 12 bases lay in between. Germline V CDR1 and CDR2: SNHLY, FYNNEI. The CDR3 loop spans 15 amino acids. Here the CDR3 DNA reads TGTGCCAGCAGTGAAACAGGGTGGTTGACCGGGGAGCTGTTTTTT. Translated: CASSETGWLTGELFF.

This clone was detected once. Written as DNA, the CDR3 is TGTGCCAGCAGCGCTGAGCAGAACACTGAAGCTTTCTTT. Amino acids: CASSAEQNTEAFF. The rearrangement joins TRBV9 to TRBJ1-1, with unresolved D. CDR1 and CDR2 from the germline V gene are SGDLS and YYNGEE. Deletions cut 3 bases from V and 1 base from J, with 7 bases between. This CDR3 has 13 amino acids.

The CDR3 is CASRVDRVGGYTF. The CDR3 DNA reads TGTGCCAGCAGAGTGGACAGGGTGGGAGGCTACACCTTC. The rearrangement links TRBV28 to TRBJ1-2, with 8 bases identical to TRBD1. The CDR3 has 13 amino acids. Trimming took 6 bases from V and 8 from J; bases not matched to a gene: 8. Germline V gene lookup returns CDR1 MDHEN and CDR2 SYDVKM.

In this sample, this clone turned up a few times. The gene calls are TRBV5-4 and TRBJ2-3; TRBD2 aligns across 13 bases. Germline loops: CDR1 SGHNT, CDR2 YYREEE (reference sequence). The CDR3 runs to 16 residues. Losses at the gene ends were 6 bases for V and 4 bases for J; bases not matched to a gene: 8. This chain's CDR3 is CASTMKLAGGSDTQYF. The CDR3 bases are TGTGCCAGCACCATGAAACTAGCGGGAGGGTCAGATACGCAGTATTTT.

V is TRBV4-1 and J is TRBJ1-1, with 9 nucleotides matching TRBD1. The CDR3 runs to 15 residues. The germline V gene has CDR1 MGHRA and CDR2 YSYEKL. V was pared by 4 bases and J by 3 bases, with 6 bases of the junction left unmatched. CDR3 sequence (DNA): TGCGCCAGCAGCCCCCAGGACAGGGGAGACACTGAAGCTTTCTTT. It codes for CASSPQDRGDTEAFF.

This clone was seen a single time. The rearrangement links TRBV6-2 or TRBV6-3 to TRBJ2-2, with TRBD1 identical over 8 bases. The CDR3 has 15 amino acids. Germline V lookup: CDR1 MNHEY, CDR2 SVGEGT. Trimming at V came to 6 bases and at J to 5 bases, leaving 8 bases not matched to a gene. For the CDR3, the DNA is TGTGCCAGCAGCGACCCCGGACAGGGAACCGGGGAGCTGTTTTTT. This encodes CASSDPGQGTGELFF.

The sample holds many counts of this clone. The chain recombines TRBV5-4 with TRBJ1-2; no reliable D call. Trimming cost V 5 bases and J 4 bases, with 18 bases left between them. Germline V gene lookup returns CDR1 SGHNT and CDR2 YYREEE (reference sequence). The CDR3 runs 15 residues. CDR3 sequence: CASRPPGELPYGYTF. Written as DNA, the CDR3 is TGTGCCAGCAGACCCCCCGGGGAGCTCCCCTATGGCTACACCTTC.

This chain connects TRBV7-3 to TRBJ2-1; 10 bases map to TRBD1. V was clipped by 5 bases and J by 9 bases; unmatched bases: 4. This CDR3 contains 13 residues. Germline assignment: CDR1 SGHTA and CDR2 FQGTGA. Written as DNA, the CDR3 is TGTGCCAGCAGCCCGGGACAGGGGCTTGAGCAGTTCTTC. It yields the protein CASSPGQGLEQFF.

The V gene is TRBV2, the J gene TRBJ2-7; possible D gene TRBD2, 5 bases. Germline loops: CDR1 SNHLY, CDR2 FYNNEI. Trimming removed 5 bases at V and 6 bases at J, with 8 bases between. This CDR3 comprises 11 residues. CDR3 residues: CASSTRAEQYF. CDR3 nucleotide sequence: TGTGCCAGCAGTACGAGGGCCGAGCAGTACTTC.